This T cell receptor beta chain was obtained from a study of cytomegalovirus exposure and HLA in healthy donors. On the study more broadly: Unique TCR beta sequences numbering some 110 million came from approximately 180 million T cells in an earlier analysis. Study-wide results and limits: Among the CMV-associated chains, three were confirmed in vitro as specific for CMV antigens. Sequencing probably produced one cluster of sequence variants that were highly shared. Reported findings show TCR beta sequences accurately forecast HLA-A and HLA-B alleles in most subjects.

Points on this clone: The target antigen is unknown.

This CDR3 is built from 13 residues. Trimming took off 4 bases at V and 3 bases at J, with 11 bases between the two ends. CDR1 and CDR2 (germline): SGHDT, YYEEEE. PCR employed 60 Vbeta and 13 Jbeta primers. The protocol was immunoSEQ multiplex PCR, while the TCRdb copy is restricted to in-frame clones and leaves out a portion. The sample carries 100,000 to 150,000 clones, around 76% recorded once. The receptor was derived from a man aged 55 to 70 in good health and CMV-seropositive. The chain carries TRBV5-6 and TRBJ2-7, with D possibly matching TRBD1 (7 bases). Sample: PBMCs. The CDR3 loop is CASSQGGDYEQYF. CDR3 nucleotide sequence: TGTGCCAGCAGCCAGGGGGGAGACTACGAGCAGTACTTC.